The 32 T cell receptor beta chains below come from one sample, sequenced in a study of control samples from healthy donors and cancer patients. Libraries were prepared by immunoSEQ multiplex PCR; TCRdb keeps only in-frame clonotypes and omits some of them. Of nearly 200,000 clones in the sample, about nine tenths were seen once. The sequencing input was blood. These receptor sequences come from a man aged 25 to 40 in good health.

V and J are TRBV6-5 and TRBJ1-3, with TRBD1 matching 8 bases. This CDR3 region has 15 residues. Trimming took 6 bases from V and 2 from J; bases not matched to a gene: 6. Germline CDR1 reads MNHEY; CDR2 reads SVGAGI. The CDR3 coding sequence is TGTGCCAGCAGCCTGGACAGGGTGCCTGGAAACACCATATATTTT. Translated, it gives CASSLDRVPGNTIYF.

This clone has just one count. J is TRBJ2-2 and V is TRBV30; 7 bases align to TRBD1. There are 16 residues in the CDR3. The V gene end was trimmed by 0 bases and the J gene end by 5 bases; junction bases not matched to a gene: 9. Looked up from germline, CDR1 is GTSNPN and CDR2 is SVGIG (reference sequence). DNA for the CDR3: TGTGCCTGGAGTGTCGGGCCAGGGGGTGCGACCGGGGAGCTGTTTTTT. Translated: CAWSVGPGGATGELFF.

This clone appeared a single time. V is TRBV6-5 and J is TRBJ1-4; D might be TRBD1 (6 bases). The CDR3 consists of 14 residues. Germline assignment: CDR1 MNHEY and CDR2 SVGAGI. Trimming took 7 bases from V and 13 from J, leaving 22 bases between them. Here the CDR3 reads CASTWGAARGGLFF. CDR3 nucleotides: TGTGCCAGCACCTGGGGTGCGGCCAGGGGCGGACTGTTTTTT.

The chain recombines TRBV7-9 with TRBJ2-2, with D maybe TRBD2 (6 bases). CDR1 SEHNR and CDR2 FQNEAQ come from the germline V gene (reference sequence). V lost 5 bases, J lost 4 bases, and 17 bases lay in between. This CDR3 comprises 16 residues. CDR3 protein: CASSVRLEPSTGELFF. The CDR3 coding sequence is TGTGCCAGCAGCGTACGACTAGAACCCAGCACCGGGGAGCTGTTTTTT.

The rearrangement links TRBV6-2 or TRBV6-3 to TRBJ2-1, with 10 bases fitting TRBD1. The CDR3 covers 16 residues. Germline V lookup: CDR1 MNHEY, CDR2 SVGEGT. The trim removed 5 bases at V and 6 bases at J, leaving 10 bases unmatched. The CDR3 bases are TGTGCCAGCAGTGCAATGACAGGGGGCTTAGGCAATGAGCAGTTCTTC. It encodes CASSAMTGGLGNEQFF.

This clone was observed a handful of times. V and J are TRBV10-3 and TRBJ1-2; 7 bases align to TRBD1. Germline trimming cut 2 bases from V and 2 bases from J; bases unmatched to any gene: 8. CDR1 and CDR2 (germline): ENHRY, SYGVKD. CDR3 length: 16 residues. CDR3 DNA: TGTGCCATCAGTGAGGGGGGACAGAGAACGAACTATGGCTACACCTTC. Encoded protein: CAISEGGQRTNYGYTF.

The chain joins TRBV5-1 to TRBJ1-2, with a weak D call TRBD1 (5 bases). The germline V and J ends were trimmed by 4 bases and 3 bases, with 22 bases remaining between them. Germline CDR1 is SGHRS and CDR2 is YFSETQ. This CDR3 has 17 residues. The CDR3, as DNA: TGCGCCAGCAGCCTTCCAAGGACCGGGACTTCCCACTATGGCTACACCTTC. Amino acids: CASSLPRTGTSHYGYTF.

This clone was observed a single time. The chain combines TRBV2 with TRBJ2-1; tentative D call: TRBD1 (5 bases). The CDR3 extends over 14 amino acids. With 7 bases removed from V and 3 bases from J, the gap between germline ends came to 13 bases. Germline V gene data show CDR1 as SNHLY and CDR2 as FYNNEI. The CDR3 here is CASNGRTYYNEQFF. Here the CDR3 DNA reads TGTGCCAGCAACGGAAGGACATACTACAATGAGCAGTTCTTC.

The rearrangement joins TRBV19 to TRBJ1-6; no definite D call. Germline loops: CDR1 LNHDA, CDR2 SQIVND (reference sequence). The CDR3 totals 15 residues. The germline V and J ends were trimmed by 0 bases and 8 bases, with 11 bases remaining between them. CDR3 amino acids: CASSIDLSWDSPLHF. As DNA, the CDR3 is TGTGCCAGTAGTATAGATTTATCATGGGATTCACCCCTCCACTTT.

This clone was seen only once. The chain couples TRBV25-1 to TRBJ1-1; D uncertain. The CDR3 is 14 amino acids. Germline values: CDR1 MGHDK, CDR2 SYGVNS. V was cut by 1 base and J by 3 bases, with 9 bases left in between. The DNA for the CDR3 is TGTGCCAGCAGTGAATCGTCGGCCCACACTGAAGCTTTCTTT. Protein sequence: CASSESSAHTEAFF.

The V gene is TRBV6-5, the J gene TRBJ2-3; possibly TRBD1 for D (6 bases). The CDR3 length is 14 residues. CDR1 MNHEY and CDR2 SVGAGI come from the germline V gene. The ends were cut back, 4 bases at V and 3 bases at J, with 11 bases in the middle. The CDR3, as DNA: TGTGCCAGCAGTTTCGGACAGACTACAGATACGCAGTATTTT. It yields the protein CASSFGQTTDTQYF.

The V and J genes are TRBV24-1 and TRBJ2-7, with no clear D. The CDR3 length is 13 residues. The V gene's germline CDR1 is KGHDR and CDR2 SFDVKD. V dropped 9 bases and J dropped 2 bases, with 13 bases sitting between them. CDR3 sequence reads: CATPLVSTYEQYF. In DNA, the CDR3 is TGTGCCACCCCGCTAGTATCTACCTACGAGCAGTACTTC.

This chain links TRBV29-1 with TRBJ2-7, with 8 bases matching TRBD1. V was pared by 0 bases and J by 1 base, with 5 bases of the junction left unmatched. The CDR3 loop spans 15 amino acids. CDR1 is SQVTM, CDR2 ANQGSEA, per germline. CDR3 in DNA: TGCAGCGTTGAAGATTCCCAGGGGGCGTCCTACGAGCAGTACTTC. Its protein product is CSVEDSQGASYEQYF.

This chain connects TRBV6-5 to TRBJ1-4; no clear D. Trimming removed 5 bases at V and 8 bases at J, with 15 bases between. The CDR3 runs 14 residues. In germline, CDR1 is MNHEY, CDR2 SVGAGI. The CDR3 nucleotides read TGTGCCAGCAGTCCAGACCCCAGTCCAGAAAAACTGTTTTTT. It specifies CASSPDPSPEKLFF.

The chain joins TRBV6-1 to TRBJ1-2; 9 positions agree with TRBD1. V shed 0 bases, J shed 2 bases, and the junction held 7 bases outside the gene matches. Germline V gene data show CDR1 as MNHNS and CDR2 as SASEGT. CDR3 size: 17 residues. The CDR3 nucleotides read TGTGCCAGCAGTGAAGCTGTAACAGGGGGCCGAAACTATGGCTACACCTTC. The encoded protein is CASSEAVTGGRNYGYTF.

This clone has only a few counts. This chain links TRBV2 with TRBJ2-5; TRBD2 is a possible D gene (6 bases). Trimming took off 6 bases at V and 7 bases at J, with 21 bases between the two ends. Germline assignment: CDR1 SNHLY and CDR2 FYNNEI. The CDR3 extends over 15 amino acids. The CDR3 DNA reads TGTGCCAGCAGGGTGGAGCGGGCCCAATTTGGGACCCAGTACTTC. This translates into CASRVERAQFGTQYF.

V gene TRBV10-2 combines with J gene TRBJ1-6; no definite D call. The V gene lost 8 bases and the J gene lost 6 bases, with 11 bases spanning the gap. The CDR3 spans 13 residues. Germline assignment: CDR1 WSHSY and CDR2 SAAADI. The DNA for the CDR3 is TGCGCCAGCGGAGGAGCGACTAATTCACCCCTCCACTTT. As protein: CASGGATNSPLHF.

This chain uses TRBV6-5 with TRBJ2-2; TRBD1 agrees at 8 bases. CDR1 and CDR2 from the germline V gene are MNHEY and SVGAGI. CDR3 length: 15 amino acids. With V trimmed by 6 bases and J by 4 bases, 7 bases remained unmatched. In nucleotides, the CDR3 is TGTGCCAGCAGACCCCAGGGGGCGGGCACCGGGGAGCTGTTTTTT. Translating it yields CASRPQGAGTGELFF.

The V gene is TRBV7-9, the J gene TRBJ1-6; D gene unclear. CDR1 and CDR2 (germline): SEHNR, FQNEAQ (reference sequence). Deletions cut 1 base from V and 8 bases from J, with 9 bases between. The CDR3 spans 14 residues. As DNA, the CDR3 is TGTGCCAGCAGCTTAGAAGGCTCTTATTCACCCCTCCACTTT. Its translation is CASSLEGSYSPLHF.

The J gene is TRBJ1-2, the V gene TRBV4-1; possible D gene TRBD1, 5 bases. Between the trimmed V and J ends, which lost 1 base and 1 base, there was a span of 10 bases. CDR1 MGHRA and CDR2 YSYEKL come from the germline V gene. The CDR3 sequence is 15 residues long. CDR3 sequence reads: CASSQVRGDNYGYTF. For the CDR3, the DNA is TGCGCCAGCAGCCAAGTTCGGGGGGATAACTATGGCTACACCTTC.

The chain uses TRBV9 and TRBJ2-7; 9 nucleotides agree with TRBD2. Germline-derived CDR1 and CDR2 are SGDLS and YYNGEE. There are 15 residues in the CDR3. V shed 1 base, J shed 6 bases, and the junction held 8 bases outside the gene matches. The CDR3 coding sequence is TGTGCCAGCAGCGTACTTGGCGGGGGGGCGGCCGAGCAGTACTTC. It is translated as CASSVLGGGAAEQYF. The full variable domain, its missing parts supplied by reference TRBV9 and TRBJ2-7, is DSGVTQTPKHLITATGQRVTLRCSPRSGDLSVYWYQQSLDQGLQFLIQYYNGEERAKGNILERFSAQQFPDLHSELNLSSLELGDSALYFCASSVLGGGAAEQYFGPGTRLTVT.

CDR3 residues: CASSESGVVLSAFF. DNA of the CDR3: TGTGCCAGCAGCGAATCAGGGGTAGTATTATCAGCTTTCTTT. V is TRBV27 and J is TRBJ1-1; D might be TRBD1 (6 bases). This CDR3 is built from 14 residues. Germline lookup yields CDR1 MNHEY and CDR2 SMNVEV (reference sequence). V was shortened by 6 bases and J by 10 bases, with 21 bases between the two germline ends.

The chain employs TRBV3-1 (or the pseudogene TRBV3-2) and TRBJ2-1; D remains ambiguous. CDR1 and CDR2 from the germline V gene are LGHDT and YNNKEL (reference sequence). The length of the CDR3 is 12 residues. Trimming removed 0 bases at V and 8 bases at J, with 5 bases between. CDR3: CASSQERHEQFF. CDR3 in DNA: TGTGCCAGCAGCCAAGAGCGCCATGAGCAGTTCTTC.

The chain combines TRBV6-1 with TRBJ1-3, with no clear D. CDR1 is MNHNS and CDR2 is SASEGT in the germline V gene. This CDR3 has 15 residues. V gave up 3 bases and J gave up 1 base, with 10 bases separating them. The CDR3 is CASSETGVSGNTIYF. DNA for the CDR3: TGTGCCAGCAGTGAGACTGGAGTATCTGGAAACACCATATATTTT.

V usage is TRBV3-1 (or the pseudogene TRBV3-2) and J usage is TRBJ1-1, with 7 positions matching TRBD1. Germline V CDR1 and CDR2: LGHDT, YNNKEL (reference sequence). Trimming removed 0 bases from V and 9 bases from J; junction bases left unmatched: 10. The CDR3 spans 15 residues. The CDR3 coding sequence is TGTGCCAGCAGCCAAGATTACAGGGGCACTTCTAAAGCTTTCTTT. This translates into CASSQDYRGTSKAFF.

The gene calls are TRBV7-3 and TRBJ2-1; 10 bases are a match to TRBD2. Per the germline V gene, CDR1 is SGHTA and CDR2 is FQGTGA. J was trimmed by 7 bases and V by 1 base; bases with no gene match: 7. This CDR3 is 16 amino acids long. The CDR3, as DNA: TGTGCCAGCAGCTTAATAGCACTAGCGGGGTCTAATGAGCAGTTCTTC. Encoded protein: CASSLIALAGSNEQFF.

This chain joins TRBV7-8 and TRBJ1-6, with D unresolved. This CDR3 is 13 amino acids long. From germline, CDR1 is SGHVS and CDR2 FQNEAQ. Trimming removed 1 base from V and 9 bases from J, with 7 bases in between. The CDR3 nucleotides read TGTGCCAGCAGCTTAGTAGAGACTTCACCCCTCCACTTT. It specifies CASSLVETSPLHF.

The rearrangement links TRBV29-1 to TRBJ1-4; 7 nucleotides agree with TRBD1. Germline V gene lookup returns CDR1 SQVTM and CDR2 ANQGSEA. V lost 4 bases to trimming and J lost 5 bases; unmatched junction nucleotides: 4. The CDR3 loop spans 13 amino acids. CDR3 region: CSVGTGPNEKLFF. CDR3 DNA: TGCAGCGTTGGGACAGGCCCGAATGAAAAACTGTTTTTT.

This clone was detected once. The V and J genes are TRBV5-4 and TRBJ2-2; possible D gene TRBD2, 5 bases. The V end lost 3 bases, the J end lost 0 bases, and 18 bases lay between the germline ends. This CDR3 is built from 18 residues. The germline V gene encodes CDR1 SGHNT and CDR2 YYREEE (reference sequence). The DNA for the CDR3 is TGTGCCAGCAGCTCCCCCCCCGGTCGGAGGACGAACACCGGGGAGCTGTTTTTT. This sequence encodes CASSSPPGRRTNTGELFF.

The gene calls are TRBV5-5 and TRBJ2-7, with TRBD1 identical over 10 bases. V lost 2 bases, J lost 6 bases, and 11 bases stayed unmatched. Germline CDR1 and CDR2: SGHKS and YYEKEE (reference sequence). The CDR3 runs to 16 residues. CDR3: CASSLTLSDRGREQYF. CDR3 in DNA: TGTGCCAGCAGCTTAACCCTCAGTGACAGGGGGCGCGAGCAGTACTTC.

This clone was counted once. V is TRBV6-5 and J is TRBJ2-7; D perhaps matches TRBD1 (5 bases). V was clipped by 5 bases and J by 0 bases, with 11 bases between them. Germline CDR1 and CDR2: MNHEY and SVGAGI. The CDR3 extends over 14 amino acids. CDR3 sequence (DNA): TGTGCCAGCAGTATCACAGGAAGCTCCTACGAGCAGTACTTC. This gives the protein CASSITGSSYEQYF.

The chain couples TRBV12-3 or TRBV12-4 to TRBJ1-1; no clear D. The CDR3 totals 13 residues. The V end was cut by 6 bases, the J end by 1 base, with 9 bases between. CDR3 amino acids: CASSYSGNTEAFF. The CDR3 DNA is TGTGCCAGCAGCTACTCCGGGAACACTGAAGCTTTCTTT.